The 27 T cell receptor beta chains below were found in one sample sequenced in a study of blood T cell repertoires in COVID-19. Assay: immunoSEQ multiplex PCR; the TCRdb copy retains only in-frame clones and omits some. Among a few hundred thousand clones listed, approximately 86% were seen once. What was sequenced was peripheral blood. Receptors originate from a woman between 65 and 79 years old with active or convalescent COVID-19.

Turning to this clone: Other DNA sequences from this sample encode an identical CDR3 as well. CDR3 loop: CASSRTAYEQYF. The CDR3 DNA reads TGTGCCAGCAGTCGGACAGCCTACGAGCAGTACTTC. The chain carries TRBV6-2 or TRBV6-3 and TRBJ2-7; tentative D call: TRBD1 (6 bases). There are 12 residues in the CDR3. In germline, CDR1 is MNHEY, CDR2 SVGEGT. Trimming took off 5 bases at V and 2 bases at J, with 7 bases between the two ends.

This rearrangement joins TRBV29-1 to TRBJ1-3; D is perhaps TRBD1 (6 bases). CDR3 size: 13 residues. The ends were cut back, 7 bases at V and 4 bases at J, with 14 bases in the middle. Germline CDR1 SQVTM, CDR2 ANQGSEA. CDR3 bases: TGCAGCGGCGTCATGGGGACAGGAAACACCATATATTTT. Translation gives CSGVMGTGNTIYF.

The J gene is TRBJ2-7, the V gene TRBV14; maybe TRBD2 (5 bases). The V end lost 2 bases, the J end lost 6 bases, and 14 bases lay between the germline ends. The CDR3 is 14 residues long. Germline V gene lookup returns CDR1 SGHDN and CDR2 FVKESK. This CDR3 reads CASSQFQAGLEQYF. In DNA, the CDR3 is TGTGCCAGCAGCCAATTCCAGGCCGGACTCGAGCAGTACTTC.

The chain recombines TRBV2 with TRBJ1-4, with 7 bases matching TRBD1. In germline, CDR1 is SNHLY, CDR2 FYNNEI. The CDR3 consists of 13 residues. The V and J ends lost 8 bases and 8 bases, in that order; junction bases with no gene match: 8. The CDR3 DNA reads TGTGCCAGCCTTGACAGGGTCGGAGAAAAACTGTTTTTT. Translation gives CASLDRVGEKLFF.

This clone showed up just a few times. In the same sample, other DNA sequences code for this CDR3. The DNA of the CDR3 is TGTGCCAGCAGCTTTGGGACAGAAAATCAGCCCCAGCATTTT. Protein sequence: CASSFGTENQPQHF. V gene TRBV5-6 combines with J gene TRBJ1-5; TRBD1 matches 7 bases. Trimming at V came to 2 bases and at J to 4 bases, leaving 3 bases not matched to a gene. The CDR3 runs to 14 residues. From germline, CDR1 is SGHDT and CDR2 YYEEEE.

The J gene is TRBJ2-1, the V gene TRBV5-1, with D perhaps TRBD1 (6 bases). Germline V gives CDR1 SGHRS, CDR2 YFSETQ. The CDR3 spans 16 residues. Deletions cut 4 bases from V and 5 bases from J, with 19 bases between. CDR3 nucleotide sequence: TGCGCCAGCAGCCCCTCGCTACAGGGTTGGGACAATGAGCAGTTCTTC. This gives the protein CASSPSLQGWDNEQFF. Drawing the rest from reference TRBV5-1 and TRBJ2-1, the complete variable domain is KAGVTQTPRYLIKTRGQQVTLSCSPISGHRSVSWYQQTPGQGLQFLFEYFSETQRNKGNFPGRFSGRQFSNSRSEMNVSTLELGDSALYLCASSPSLQGWDNEQFFGPGTRLTVL.

The rearrangement joins TRBV7-9 to TRBJ1-1, with a weak D call TRBD1 (5 bases). This CDR3 is built from 16 residues. Germline CDR1 and CDR2: SEHNR and FQNEAQ (reference sequence). Trimming cost V 3 bases and J 1 base, with 15 bases left between them. Here the CDR3 reads CASSFGPRGGNTEAFF. The CDR3 DNA is TGTGCCAGCAGCTTTGGGCCAAGGGGTGGGAACACTGAAGCTTTCTTT.

The chain recombines TRBV5-4 with TRBJ2-3; possible D gene TRBD2, 7 bases. The germline V gene has CDR1 SGHNT and CDR2 YYREEE (reference sequence). Trimming left V 2 bases short and J 4 bases short, with 14 bases between. The CDR3 runs to 15 residues. Here the CDR3 reads CASSFRSGGPDTQYF. CDR3 nucleotides: TGTGCCAGCAGCTTTCGTTCGGGGGGCCCAGATACGCAGTATTTT.

This chain links TRBV7-9 with TRBJ1-2; the D gene is possibly TRBD1 (6 bases). There are 15 residues in the CDR3. The germline gives CDR1 SEHNR, CDR2 FQNEAQ (reference sequence). Trimming removed 5 bases from V and 4 bases from J, with 17 bases in between. The CDR3 sequence: CASSLPTGIFYGYTF. The CDR3 nucleotides are TGTGCCAGCAGCCTTCCCACAGGGATCTTCTATGGCTACACCTTC.

This clone came up a few times. This chain links TRBV6-2 or TRBV6-3 with TRBJ1-5; the D is unclear. CDR1 and CDR2 from the germline V gene are MNHEY and SVGEGT. V was shortened by 4 bases and J by 1 base, with 17 bases between the two germline ends. There are 17 residues in the CDR3. CDR3 amino acids: CASSLAVGTPSNQPQHF. CDR3 nucleotide sequence: TGTGCCAGCAGTTTGGCGGTAGGAACACCAAGCAATCAGCCCCAGCATTTT.

A few counts support this clone. The CDR3 is CASSLGGVIITYEQYF. The DNA of the CDR3 is TGCGCCAGCAGCTTGGGAGGAGTGATCATCACCTACGAGCAGTACTTC. The rearrangement joins TRBV5-1 to TRBJ2-7; D is uncertain. From germline, CDR1 is SGHRS and CDR2 YFSETQ. The CDR3 has 16 amino acids. Trimming pared 0 bases from V and 2 bases from J, leaving 15 bases between.

The V call is TRBV7-9, the J call TRBJ2-7; D is ambiguous. Germline V gene sequence: CDR1 SEHNR, CDR2 FQNEAQ (reference sequence). The CDR3 extends over 14 amino acids. Trimming took 2 bases from V and 3 from J, leaving 11 bases between them. The CDR3 spells CASSLRVGGYEQYF. The CDR3 DNA reads as TGTGCCAGCAGCTTACGGGTCGGTGGCTACGAGCAGTACTTC.

The J gene is TRBJ2-7, the V gene TRBV27; D is unresolved. The CDR3 consists of 14 residues. V was cut by 5 bases and J by 2 bases, with 13 bases left in between. Germline V lookup: CDR1 MNHEY, CDR2 SMNVEV (reference sequence). CDR3 nucleotides: TGTGCCAGCAGTCCCGGCGGTTGGGCCTACGAGCAGTACTTC. Translated: CASSPGGWAYEQYF.

The V and J genes are TRBV10-3 and TRBJ2-1; TRBD2 aligns across 7 bases. CDR1 and CDR2 (germline): ENHRY, SYGVKD. The CDR3 extends over 14 amino acids. J lost 5 bases, V lost 3 bases, and 4 bases had no gene match. CDR3: CAISERGGDNEQFF. CDR3 sequence (DNA): TGTGCCATCAGTGAAAGGGGAGGGGACAATGAGCAGTTCTTC.

J is TRBJ2-1 and V is TRBV5-1; tentative D call: TRBD1 (6 bases). CDR3 length: 15 residues. CDR1 is SGHRS and CDR2 is YFSETQ in the germline V gene. Trimming cost V 0 bases and J 2 bases, with 9 bases left between them. The CDR3 here is CASSLDTGTYNEQFF. The CDR3 bases are TGCGCCAGCAGCTTGGACACAGGGACCTACAATGAGCAGTTCTTC.

The chain joins TRBV6-5 to TRBJ2-1; D unclear. With 7 bases removed from V and 9 bases from J, the gap between germline ends came to 19 bases. The CDR3 spans 14 residues. Germline values: CDR1 MNHEY, CDR2 SVGAGI. CDR3 DNA: TGTGCCAGCACCAACGTACGGAGAAGAGGTGAGCAGTTCTTC. Its protein is CASTNVRRRGEQFF.

V and J are TRBV6-5 and TRBJ1-3; tentative D call: TRBD1 (6 bases). The V end lost 0 bases, the J end lost 2 bases, and 8 bases lay between the germline ends. Germline values: CDR1 MNHEY, CDR2 SVGAGI. There are 15 residues in the CDR3. CDR3 amino acids: CASSYSRGTGNTIYF. Written as DNA, the CDR3 is TGTGCCAGCAGTTACTCCAGGGGCACTGGAAACACCATATATTTT.

The chain combines TRBV3-1 (or the pseudogene TRBV3-2) with TRBJ1-5, with a tentative D call TRBD1 (5 bases). This CDR3 is built from 14 residues. Trimming cost V 3 bases and J 10 bases, with 16 bases left between them. The germline V gene encodes CDR1 LGHDT and CDR2 YNNKEL (reference sequence). The CDR3 DNA reads TGTGCCAGCAGCCAGTACCCAGGGAATGGACCCCAGCATTTT. It is translated as CASSQYPGNGPQHF.

This CDR3 reads CASSPRTGRGYNEQFF. CDR3 bases: TGTGCCAGCAGCCCAAGGACAGGTCGGGGTTACAATGAGCAGTTCTTC. The rearrangement joins TRBV11-3 to TRBJ2-1; 7 bases align to TRBD1. CDR1 and CDR2 (germline): SGHNT, YENEEA. V shed 5 bases and J 4 bases; nucleotides not matched to a gene: 11. There are 16 residues in the CDR3.

This chain connects TRBV11-1 to TRBJ2-1; 15 nucleotides agree with TRBD2. Losses at the gene ends were 4 bases for V and 8 bases for J; bases not matched to a gene: 6. The CDR3 covers 16 residues. Germline lookup yields CDR1 SGHAT and CDR2 FQDESV (reference sequence). The CDR3 bases are TGTGCCAGCAGCTCCGGACTAGCGGGGGGGGAAGATGAGCAGTTCTTC. This sequence encodes CASSSGLAGGEDEQFF. The full variable domain, with the rest looked up from reference TRBV11-1 and TRBJ2-1, is EAEVAQSPRYKITEKSQAVAFWCDPISGHATLYWYRQILGQGPELLVQFQDESVVDDSQLPKDRFSAERLKGVDSTLKIQPAELGDSAMYLCASSSGLAGGEDEQFFGPGTRLTVL.

This chain joins TRBV10-3 and TRBJ1-4, with TRBD1 identical over 10 bases. Germline V gene sequence: CDR1 ENHRY, CDR2 SYGVKD. This CDR3 has 13 amino acids. V dropped 10 bases and J dropped 5; count of bases not matched to a gene: 4. In nucleotides, the CDR3 is TGTGCCACCCGGACAGGGGGGAATGAAAAACTGTTTTTT. This gives the protein CATRTGGNEKLFF.

This clone occurred once. The rearrangement links TRBV7-2 to TRBJ2-1; TRBD1 matches at 7 bases. The CDR3 is made up of 15 amino acids. After removal of 1 base from V and 4 bases from J, the junction contained 4 bases not matched to a gene. Germline V lookup: CDR1 SGHTA, CDR2 FQGNSA. CDR3 sequence (DNA): TGTGCCAGCAGCTTAGGACAGGGCGATTACAATGAGCAGTTCTTC. Amino acid sequence: CASSLGQGDYNEQFF.

The gene calls are TRBV5-1 and TRBJ1-1; the D gene is possibly TRBD1 (5 bases). This CDR3 has 16 amino acids. Per germline, CDR1 SGHRS and CDR2 YFSETQ. With 3 bases removed from V and 0 bases from J, the gap between germline ends came to 15 bases. Here the CDR3 DNA reads TGCGCCAGCAGCTCGGCTCTGACAGCCATGAACACTGAAGCTTTCTTT. Protein: CASSSALTAMNTEAFF. The full variable domain, its missing parts supplied by reference TRBV5-1 and TRBJ1-1, is KAGVTQTPRYLIKTRGQQVTLSCSPISGHRSVSWYQQTPGQGLQFLFEYFSETQRNKGNFPGRFSGRQFSNSRSEMNVSTLELGDSALYLCASSSALTAMNTEAFFGQGTRLTVV.

This chain uses TRBV19 with TRBJ2-7; the D gene is possibly TRBD2 (6 bases). CDR3 length: 10 amino acids. V was cut by 11 bases and J by 1 base, with 6 bases left in between. The germline V gene encodes CDR1 LNHDA and CDR2 SQIVND (reference sequence). As DNA, the CDR3 is TGTGCCGCGGGGTCCTACGAGCAGTACTTC. It specifies CAAGSYEQYF.

J is TRBJ2-4 and V is TRBV5-8; D uncertain. Trimming cost V 3 bases and J 0 bases, with 13 bases left between them. CDR3 length equals 16 residues. CDR1 and CDR2 from the germline V gene are SGHTS and YDEGEE. The CDR3 bases are TGTGCCAGCAGCTCATGGGCATTACTAGCCAAAAACATTCAGTACTTC. This translates into CASSSWALLAKNIQYF.

The gene calls are TRBV28 and TRBJ1-1, with D unresolved. The CDR3 sequence is 12 residues long. CDR1 and CDR2 from the germline V gene are MDHEN and SYDVKM. Between the trimmed V and J ends, which lost 8 bases and 0 bases, there was a span of 7 bases. DNA of the CDR3: TGTGCCAGCGGCCACATGAACACTGAAGCTTTCTTT. The encoded protein is CASGHMNTEAFF.

This sequence joins TRBV12-3 or TRBV12-4 and TRBJ1-6; weak D call: TRBD1 (5 bases). The CDR3 covers 11 residues. Deletions cut 7 bases from V and 13 bases from J, with 11 bases between. This chain's CDR3 is CASNSGGPLHF. The CDR3 DNA reads as TGTGCCAGCAATTCCGGGGGGCCCCTCCACTTT.